There are a few counts of the clone carrying this T cell receptor beta chain. What it binds is unknown. These data belong to a study of T cells in Graves' hyperthyroidism and ophthalmopathy. Study details: The authors collected peripheral blood at initial diagnosis, before any treatment. General observations from the study: Model output signaled ophthalmopathy a median 6.5 months ahead of onset.

There were TCR beta CDR3 regions amplified from RNA transcripts. RT-PCR in the first round (using the HTBI primer set) targeted the TCR CDR3. Each CDR3 protein gets one entry after TCRdb re-called the multiplex PCR reads with MiXCR. The sample lists approximately 530,000 distinct CDR3 sequences, 15% to 20% occurring once. The diagnostic basis comprised clinical symptoms, serum thyroxine and TRAb, thyroid ultrasound and orbital computed tomography. The CDR3 is 14 residues long. With 4 bases removed from V and 4 bases from J, the gap between germline ends came to 14 bases. Germline-derived CDR1 and CDR2 are SGHDT and YYEEEE.

This TCR was recovered from a woman younger than 35 with Graves' hyperthyroidism. The chain uses TRBV5-6 and TRBJ1-1; D is ambiguous. The material sequenced was blood. In DNA form, the CDR3 reads TGTGCCAGCAGCCATCCGTGGGGTGGCACTGAAGCTTTCTTT. Translating it yields CASSHPWGGTEAFF.